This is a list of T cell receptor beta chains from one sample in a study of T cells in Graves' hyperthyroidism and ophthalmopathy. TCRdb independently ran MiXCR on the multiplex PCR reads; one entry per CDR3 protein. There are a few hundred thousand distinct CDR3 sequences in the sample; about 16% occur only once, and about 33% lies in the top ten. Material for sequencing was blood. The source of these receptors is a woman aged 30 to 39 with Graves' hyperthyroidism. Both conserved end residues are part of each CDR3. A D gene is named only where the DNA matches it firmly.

CDR3: CSVEVGLGIFEQFF
J: TRBJ2-1
D: -
V: TRBV29-1

CDR3: CASSEDGGANEKLFF
J: TRBJ1-4
D: -
V: TRBV6-1

CDR3: CAIRRTPQTYEQYF
J: TRBJ2-7
D: -
V: TRBV10-3

CDR3: CASSQQGLTYEQYF
J: TRBJ2-7
D: TRBD2
V: TRBV3-1

CDR3: CASSSRTSGSSYNEQFF
J: TRBJ2-1
D: TRBD2
V: TRBV12-3/TRBV12-4

CDR3: CASSLFQEGNEQFF
J: TRBJ2-1
D: -
V: TRBV28

CDR3: CASRSEGYNYGYTF
J: TRBJ1-2
D: -
V: TRBV6-2/TRBV6-3

CDR3: CASSSSGASSYNEQFF
J: TRBJ2-1
D: -
V: TRBV13

CDR3: CASKAYRVSEQFF
J: TRBJ2-1
D: -
V: TRBV12-3/TRBV12-4

CDR3: CASSSSRSASSEAFF
J: TRBJ1-1
D: -
V: TRBV7-3

CDR3: CASSWTGGVVSHNEQFF
J: TRBJ2-1
D: TRBD1
V: TRBV27

CDR3: CASSPSQNEQFF
J: TRBJ2-1
D: -
V: TRBV12-3/TRBV12-4

CDR3: CASSPPGGVISEQFF
J: TRBJ2-1
D: TRBD1
V: TRBV18

CDR3: CASSIGTSRSPAKNIQYF
J: TRBJ2-4
D: TRBD2
V: TRBV2

CDR3: CASMTRGSNQPQHF
J: TRBJ1-5
D: TRBD1
V: TRBV6-1

CDR3: CASSFGGGVTEAFF
J: TRBJ1-1
D: -
V: TRBV7-9

CDR3: CASSLTAPNYGYTF
J: TRBJ1-2
D: -
V: TRBV28

CDR3: CASSSTGGWDTQYF
J: TRBJ2-3
D: -
V: TRBV28

CDR3: CASSSLSHNEQFF
J: TRBJ2-1
D: -
V: TRBV5-1

CDR3: CASSDRVRAYF
J: TRBJ2-5
D: TRBD1
V: TRBV28

CDR3: CASSRGLAGDGETQYF
J: TRBJ2-5
D: TRBD2
V: TRBV18

CDR3: CASSPPTGSLPDTQYF
J: TRBJ2-3
D: TRBD1
V: TRBV18

CDR3: CSTAGGASGANALTF
J: TRBJ2-6
D: -
V: TRBV29-1

CDR3: CASSVGQAENTIYF
J: TRBJ1-3
D: TRBD1
V: TRBV9

CDR3: CSARGRRVNTEAFF
J: TRBJ1-1
D: -
V: TRBV20-1

CDR3: CSARSLIVLYEQYF
J: TRBJ2-7
D: -
V: TRBV20-1

CDR3: CSARDGTVSTEAFF
J: TRBJ1-1
D: -
V: TRBV20-1

CDR3: CAFFSGRGGETQYF
J: TRBJ2-5
D: TRBD2
V: TRBV30

CDR3: CASSTRPGTGDETQYF
J: TRBJ2-5
D: TRBD1
V: TRBV7-9

CDR3: CASSLARNQPQHF
J: TRBJ1-5
D: -
V: TRBV7-2

CDR3: CASRKQADSGFSYEQYF
J: TRBJ2-7
D: -
V: TRBV27

CDR3: CASIPQGGGNEQFF
J: TRBJ2-1
D: -
V: TRBV2

CDR3: CASSVLGASSYEQYF
J: TRBJ2-7
D: -
V: TRBV2

CDR3: CASSPLSGRYNEQFF
J: TRBJ2-1
D: TRBD2
V: TRBV3-1

CDR3: CASSSFGDQPQHF
J: TRBJ1-5
D: -
V: TRBV7-8

CDR3: CASSALEGDEQYF
J: TRBJ2-7
D: -
V: TRBV2

CDR3: CASSPQPGNTEAFF
J: TRBJ1-1
D: -
V: TRBV12-3/TRBV12-4

CDR3: CASLGTGGRGYYNEQFF
J: TRBJ2-1
D: TRBD1
V: TRBV2

CDR3: CASSADRGRGTDTQYF
J: TRBJ2-3
D: TRBD1
V: TRBV19

CDR3: CASSLLRRNRPQHF
J: TRBJ1-5
D: -
V: TRBV28

CDR3: CASSQDPVNGGSPPHF
J: TRBJ1-6
D: -
V: TRBV4-2

CDR3: CASTSTDRNYGYTF
J: TRBJ1-2
D: -
V: TRBV5-5

CDR3: CASSHVGQGSNQPQHF
J: TRBJ1-5
D: TRBD1
V: TRBV5-5

CDR3: CASSSYQPGLAGAYSTDTQYF
J: TRBJ2-3
D: TRBD2
V: TRBV7-8

CDR3: CATKREVPGEQYF
J: TRBJ2-7
D: TRBD2
V: TRBV10-3

CDR3: CATSRGLQGFYNEQFF
J: TRBJ2-1
D: -
V: TRBV15

CDR3: CASSLEPTYEQYF
J: TRBJ2-7
D: -
V: TRBV7-8

CDR3: CAWSPRAHEQYF
J: TRBJ2-7
D: -
V: TRBV30

CDR3: CASSEGTGAFSEQFF
J: TRBJ2-1
D: TRBD1
V: TRBV6-1

CDR3: CSGLPVPGTDTQYF
J: TRBJ2-3
D: -
V: TRBV29-1

CDR3: CASSLVFADGGYTF
J: TRBJ1-2
D: -
V: TRBV5-6

CDR3: CASMDSSYEQYF
J: TRBJ2-7
D: -
V: TRBV7-9

CDR3: CATSSRSSYNEQFF
J: TRBJ2-1
D: -
V: TRBV11-2

CDR3: CASSQVNRITEAFF
J: TRBJ1-1
D: -
V: TRBV3-1

CDR3: CASSEQRNHGYTF
J: TRBJ1-2
D: -
V: TRBV18

CDR3: CASSSGDRVNQPQHF
J: TRBJ1-5
D: TRBD1
V: TRBV6-1